This TCR beta chain was observed in a study of blood T cell repertoires in COVID-19. Across the whole study: The samples span acute and convalescent COVID-19 from the United States, Italy and Spain. The cDNA or gDNA used as material had been derived from T cells, B-cell-depleted T cells, or PBMCs.

Per the authors' pipeline: Nucleated cell number was recorded as an estimate derived from reference gene primer amplification. Assay used: immunoSEQ multiplex PCR; TCRdb lists only in-frame clones, some missing. V, J and clone size are those of that table, while D and trimming were read from the DNA. There are roughly 250,000 clones in the sample; around 83% occur only once, and approximately 1.5% lies in the top ten. The CDR3 runs 14 residues. V dropped 2 bases and J dropped 1 base, with 9 bases sitting between them. The germline V gene encodes CDR1 MDHEN and CDR2 SYDVKM. The V and J genes are TRBV28 and TRBJ2-7; perhaps TRBD2 as D (6 bases). The sample was peripheral blood. The receptor comes from a woman in her 40s who had recovered from COVID-19. The chain's CDR3 is CASSLTGTSYEQYF. CDR3 coding DNA: TGTGCCAGCAGTTTAACCGGGACTTCCTACGAGCAGTACTTC. The full variable domain, with the rest looked up from reference TRBV28 and TRBJ2-7, is DVKVTQSSRYLVKRTGEKVFLECVQDMDHENMFWYRQDPGLGLRLIYFSYDVKMKEKGDIPEGYSVSREKKERFSLILESASTNQTSMYLCASSLTGTSYEQYFGPGTRLTVT.